This T cell receptor (beta chain) was identified in a study of OX40 agonist ivuxolimab in advanced cancers. The CDR3 is 18 residues long. The germline gives CDR1 MNHEY, CDR2 SMNVEV (reference sequence). Repertoires were generated with immunoSEQ multiplex PCR, while TCRdb's copy carries only in-frame clones and drops some. The data hold under 45,000 clones, with less than 80% observed a single time. The starting material was CD4+ or CD8+ T cells sorted from blood, obtained in a trial of the OX40 agonist ivuxolimab. The receptor was derived from an adult with an advanced solid tumor such as melanoma, head and neck, liver or kidney cancer. J is TRBJ2-5 and V is TRBV27; 16 nucleotides agree with TRBD2. The J call could be wrong; TRBJ2-7 is a better fit for the DNA end. This chain's CDR3 is CASSSGTSGRAGAYEQYF. In DNA form, the CDR3 reads TGTGCCAGCAGTTCAGGGACTAGCGGGAGGGCCGGAGCCTACGAGCAGTACTTC.